This TCR beta chain is drawn from a study of spatial heterogeneity in lung cancer. Study-wide results and limits: Expanded alpha and beta TCR counts within tumors tracked tumor mutation counts.

Remarks on this clonotype: Its antigen is unidentified. In a library made to pick up alpha chains, this beta chain is a stray read with a size that means little.

V dropped 2 bases and J dropped 2; count of bases not matched to a gene: 19. This CDR3 is built from 20 residues. The sample's time point: sample taken at primary tumor resection. Each CDR3 protein gets one entry after TCRdb re-called the 5' RACE reads with MiXCR. The table shows 2,800 or so distinct CDR3 sequences, with roughly 49% occurring only once. The source is a male donor with early-stage non-small cell lung cancer. The rearrangement links TRBV23-1 to TRBJ2-5, with 8 bases aligning to TRBD1. TRBV23-1 is marked as an open reading frame, function uncertain. Sequenced here: lung tumor tissue, sampled at surgery. The CDR3 is CASSQINAETGVKVQETQYF. In DNA form, the CDR3 reads TGCGCCAGCAGTCAAATTAATGCCGAGACAGGGGTTAAGGTGCAAGAGACCCAGTACTTC.